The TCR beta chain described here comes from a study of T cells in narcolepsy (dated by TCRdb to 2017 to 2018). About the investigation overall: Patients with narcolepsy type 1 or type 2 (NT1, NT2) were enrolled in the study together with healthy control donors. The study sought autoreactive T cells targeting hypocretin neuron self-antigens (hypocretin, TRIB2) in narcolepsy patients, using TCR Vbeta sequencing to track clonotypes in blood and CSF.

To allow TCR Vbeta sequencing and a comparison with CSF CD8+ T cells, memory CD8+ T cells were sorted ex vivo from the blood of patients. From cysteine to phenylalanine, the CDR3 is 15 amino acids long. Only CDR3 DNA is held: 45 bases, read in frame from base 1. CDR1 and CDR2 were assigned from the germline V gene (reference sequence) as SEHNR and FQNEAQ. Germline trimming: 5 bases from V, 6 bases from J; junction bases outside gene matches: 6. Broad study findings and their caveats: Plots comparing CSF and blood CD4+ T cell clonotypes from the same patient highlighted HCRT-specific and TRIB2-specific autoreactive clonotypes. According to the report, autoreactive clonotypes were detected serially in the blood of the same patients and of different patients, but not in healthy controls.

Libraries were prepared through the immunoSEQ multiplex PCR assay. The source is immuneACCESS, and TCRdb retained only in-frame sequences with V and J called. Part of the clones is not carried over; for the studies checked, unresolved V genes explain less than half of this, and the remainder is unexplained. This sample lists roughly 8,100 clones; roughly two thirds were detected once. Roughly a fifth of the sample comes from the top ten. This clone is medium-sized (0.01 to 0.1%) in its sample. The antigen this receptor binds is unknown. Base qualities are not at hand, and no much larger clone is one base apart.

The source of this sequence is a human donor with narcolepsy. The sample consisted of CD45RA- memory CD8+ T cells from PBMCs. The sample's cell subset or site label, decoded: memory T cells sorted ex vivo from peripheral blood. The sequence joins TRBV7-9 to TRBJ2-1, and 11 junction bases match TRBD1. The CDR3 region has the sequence CASSMGQGVGNEQFF. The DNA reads TGTGCCAGCAGCATGGGACAGGGGGTTGGCAATGAGCAGTTCTTC.